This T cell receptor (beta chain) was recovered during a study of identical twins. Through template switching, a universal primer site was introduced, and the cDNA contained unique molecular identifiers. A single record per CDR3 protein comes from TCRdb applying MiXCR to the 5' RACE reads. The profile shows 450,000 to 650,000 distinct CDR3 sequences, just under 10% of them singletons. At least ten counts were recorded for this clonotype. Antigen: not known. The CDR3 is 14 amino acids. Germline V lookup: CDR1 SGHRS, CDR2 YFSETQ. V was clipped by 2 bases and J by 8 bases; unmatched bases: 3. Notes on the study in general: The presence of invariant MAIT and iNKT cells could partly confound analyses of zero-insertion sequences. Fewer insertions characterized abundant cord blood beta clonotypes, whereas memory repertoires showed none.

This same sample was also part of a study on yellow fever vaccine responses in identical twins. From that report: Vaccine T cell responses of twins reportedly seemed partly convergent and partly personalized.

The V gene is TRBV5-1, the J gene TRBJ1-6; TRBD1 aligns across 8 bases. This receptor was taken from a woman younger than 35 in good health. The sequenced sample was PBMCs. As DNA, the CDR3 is TGCGCCAGCAGCTTCGGACAGGGAGATTCACCCCTCCACTTT. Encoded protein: CASSFGQGDSPLHF.